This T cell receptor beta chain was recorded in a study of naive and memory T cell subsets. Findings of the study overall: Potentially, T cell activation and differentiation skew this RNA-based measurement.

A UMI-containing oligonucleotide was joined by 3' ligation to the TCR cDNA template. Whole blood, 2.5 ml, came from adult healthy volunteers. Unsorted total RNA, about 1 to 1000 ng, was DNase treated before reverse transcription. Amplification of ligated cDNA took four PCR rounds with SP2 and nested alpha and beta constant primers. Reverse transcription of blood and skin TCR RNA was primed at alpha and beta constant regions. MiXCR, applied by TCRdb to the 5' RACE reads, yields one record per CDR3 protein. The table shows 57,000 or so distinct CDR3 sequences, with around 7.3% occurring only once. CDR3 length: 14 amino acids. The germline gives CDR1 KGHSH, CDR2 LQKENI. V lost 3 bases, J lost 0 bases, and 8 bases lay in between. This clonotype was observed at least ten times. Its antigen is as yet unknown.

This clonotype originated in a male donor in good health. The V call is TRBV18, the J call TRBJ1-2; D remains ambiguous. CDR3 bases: TGTGCCAGCTCACCCCCGGAGGCTAACTATGGCTACACCTTC. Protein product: CASSPPEANYGYTF.